This T cell receptor beta chain was sequenced in a study of blood T cell repertoires in COVID-19. Turning to the study itself: Samples came from the United States, Italy and Spain, spanning acute and convalescent COVID-19. The cDNA or gDNA used as material had been derived from T cells, B-cell-depleted T cells, or PBMCs.

Germline-derived CDR1 and CDR2 are LNHDA and SQIVND (reference sequence). V lost 3 bases, J lost 0 bases, and 10 bases lay in between. This CDR3 has 15 amino acids. In the study's own analysis: Quantification of nucleated cells was approximated via reference gene primer amplification. Produced via immunoSEQ multiplex PCR; TCRdb's table is partial and in-frame only. V, J and clone size are taken as reported in that table, and D and trimming were inferred from the DNA itself. The table includes tens of thousands of clones, approximately 80% detected once. Sequencing was carried out using peripheral blood. This TCR came from a human donor in a cohort sampled during active COVID-19. The V and J genes are TRBV19 and TRBJ2-3, with D possibly matching TRBD2 (5 bases). Here the CDR3 DNA reads TGTGCCAGTAGTATGGCACTAGGAAGCACAGATACGCAGTATTTT. The encoded protein is CASSMALGSTDTQYF.